This record covers a single TCR beta chain. These data originate in a study of T cell repertoires in cytomegalovirus infection. One entry per CDR3 protein, called by TCRdb with MiXCR from the reads. The top ten hold about 28% of the sample, which has 150,000 to 200,000 distinct CDR3 sequences, roughly 27% seen once. Sequencing used PBMCs. The clonotype comes from a human donor in good health (CMV status not recorded). Some clones in this sample may be carry-over from other donors' samples.

In nucleotides, the CDR3 is TGCAGCGTTGAGGATCGACCGGCCTCCTACGAGCAGTACTTC. It encodes CSVEDRPASYEQYF. The gene calls are TRBV29-1 and TRBJ2-7, with D hard to call. Germline V gene data show CDR1 as SQVTM and CDR2 as ANQGSEA. CDR3 length: 14 amino acids. The V end was cut by 3 bases, the J end by 0 bases, with 12 bases between.